Detailed here is one T cell receptor (beta chain). The antigen is undetermined. These data are taken from a study of OX40 agonist ivuxolimab in advanced cancers. Across the study: Patients in the trial were receiving intravenous ivuxolimab every 2 weeks, at doses of 0.01 to 10 mg/kg.

The germline V and J ends were trimmed by 1 base and 7 bases, with 7 bases remaining between them. CDR3 size: 13 residues. Germline V gene sequence: CDR1 MNHEY, CDR2 SMNVEV (reference sequence). The method was immunoSEQ multiplex PCR; TCRdb's version includes in-frame clones alone and lacks a portion of them. The table has about 16,000 clones, about 86% seen once. Findings and caveats of the study: In the 0.1 to 3.0 mg/kg range, CD4+ and CD8+ blood T cells had expanded clonally by week 6.

The source of this sequence is an adult with an advanced solid tumor such as melanoma, head and neck, liver or kidney cancer. The sequenced sample was CD4+ or CD8+ T cells sorted from blood, obtained in a trial of the OX40 agonist ivuxolimab. The gene calls are TRBV27 and TRBJ1-4; D unresolved. Here the CDR3 DNA reads TGTGCCAGCAGTTTATATCGGGTTGAAAAACTGTTTTTT. Residues: CASSLYRVEKLFF.